This T cell receptor (beta chain) was captured in a study of OX40 agonist ivuxolimab in advanced cancers. Study-wide background: Three patients, one with hepatocellular carcinoma and two with cutaneous melanoma, achieved partial responses. Study outcomes and limitations: Among T cells, CD8+ cells averaged more expanded clones than CD4+ cells.

Comment on this clone: The antigen remains unidentified.

TCRdb's copy holds only in-frame clones and misses some; the assay was immunoSEQ multiplex PCR. This table has around 63,000 clones, over 85% appearing once. Blood was sampled at baseline, cycle 4 day 1, and cycle 7 day 1. The sequence was collected from an adult with an advanced solid tumor such as melanoma, head and neck, liver or kidney cancer. The sample was CD4+ or CD8+ T cells sorted from blood, taken in a trial of the OX40 agonist ivuxolimab.

This CDR3 is CASRDGAINTGELFF. The CDR3 nucleotides read TGTGCCAGCCGGGACGGAGCGATAAACACCGGGGAGCTGTTTTTT. The chain joins TRBV6-5 to TRBJ2-2; D could derive from TRBD1 or TRBD2 (5 bases each). V lost 8 bases, J lost 2 bases, and 15 bases lay in between. The CDR3 length is 15 residues. Germline CDR1 and CDR2: MNHEY and SVGAGI.